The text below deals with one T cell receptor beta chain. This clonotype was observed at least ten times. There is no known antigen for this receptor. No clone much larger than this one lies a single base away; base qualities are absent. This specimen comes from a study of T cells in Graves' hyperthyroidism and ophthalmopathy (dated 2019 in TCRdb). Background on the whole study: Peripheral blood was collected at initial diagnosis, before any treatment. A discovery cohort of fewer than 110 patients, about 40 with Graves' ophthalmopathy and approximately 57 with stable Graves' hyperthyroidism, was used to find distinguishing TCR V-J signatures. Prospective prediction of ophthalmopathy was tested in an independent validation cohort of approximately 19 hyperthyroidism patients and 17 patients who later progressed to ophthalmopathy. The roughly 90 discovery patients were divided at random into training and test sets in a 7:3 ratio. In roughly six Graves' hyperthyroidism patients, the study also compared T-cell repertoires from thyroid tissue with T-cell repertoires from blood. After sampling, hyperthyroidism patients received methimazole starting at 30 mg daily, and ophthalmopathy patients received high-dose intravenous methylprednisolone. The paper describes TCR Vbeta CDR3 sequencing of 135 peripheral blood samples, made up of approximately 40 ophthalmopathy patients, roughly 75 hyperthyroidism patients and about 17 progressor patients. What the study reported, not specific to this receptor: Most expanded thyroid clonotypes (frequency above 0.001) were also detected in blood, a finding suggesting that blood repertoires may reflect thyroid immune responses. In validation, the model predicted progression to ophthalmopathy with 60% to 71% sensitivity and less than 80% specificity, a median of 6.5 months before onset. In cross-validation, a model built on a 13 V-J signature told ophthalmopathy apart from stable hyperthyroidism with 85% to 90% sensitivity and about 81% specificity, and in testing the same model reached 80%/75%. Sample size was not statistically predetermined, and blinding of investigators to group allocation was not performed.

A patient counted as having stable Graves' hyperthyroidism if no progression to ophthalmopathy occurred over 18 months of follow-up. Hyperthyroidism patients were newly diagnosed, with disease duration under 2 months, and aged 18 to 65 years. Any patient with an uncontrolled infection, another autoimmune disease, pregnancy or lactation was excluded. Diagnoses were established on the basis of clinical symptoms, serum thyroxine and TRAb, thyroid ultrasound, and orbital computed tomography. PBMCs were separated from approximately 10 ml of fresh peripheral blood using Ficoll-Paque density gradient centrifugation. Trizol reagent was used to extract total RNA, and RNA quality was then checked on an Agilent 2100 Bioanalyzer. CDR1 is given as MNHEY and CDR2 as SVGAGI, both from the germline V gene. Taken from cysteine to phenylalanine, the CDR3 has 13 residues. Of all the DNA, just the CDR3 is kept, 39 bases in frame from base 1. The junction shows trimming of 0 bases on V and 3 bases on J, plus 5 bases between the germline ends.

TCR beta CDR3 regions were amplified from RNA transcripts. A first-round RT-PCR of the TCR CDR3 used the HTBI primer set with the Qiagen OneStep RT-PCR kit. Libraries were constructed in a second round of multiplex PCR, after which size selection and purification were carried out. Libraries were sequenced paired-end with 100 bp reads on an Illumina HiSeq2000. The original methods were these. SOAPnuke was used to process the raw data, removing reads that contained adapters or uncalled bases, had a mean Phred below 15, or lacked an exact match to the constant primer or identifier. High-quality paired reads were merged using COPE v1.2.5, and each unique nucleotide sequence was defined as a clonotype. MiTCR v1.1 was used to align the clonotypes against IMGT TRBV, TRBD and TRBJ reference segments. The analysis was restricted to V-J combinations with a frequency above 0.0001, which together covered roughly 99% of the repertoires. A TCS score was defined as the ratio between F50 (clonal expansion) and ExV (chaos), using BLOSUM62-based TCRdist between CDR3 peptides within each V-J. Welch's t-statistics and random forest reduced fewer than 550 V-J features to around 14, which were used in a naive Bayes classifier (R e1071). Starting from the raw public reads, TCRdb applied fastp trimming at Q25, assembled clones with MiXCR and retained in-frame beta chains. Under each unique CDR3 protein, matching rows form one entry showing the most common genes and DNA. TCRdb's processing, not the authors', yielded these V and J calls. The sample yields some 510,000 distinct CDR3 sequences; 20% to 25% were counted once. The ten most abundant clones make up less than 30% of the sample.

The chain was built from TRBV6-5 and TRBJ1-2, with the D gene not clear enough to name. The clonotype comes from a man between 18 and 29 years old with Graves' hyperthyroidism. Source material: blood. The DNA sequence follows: TGTGCCAGCAGTTACTCGATTTACTATGGCTACACCTTC. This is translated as CASSYSIYYGYTF.